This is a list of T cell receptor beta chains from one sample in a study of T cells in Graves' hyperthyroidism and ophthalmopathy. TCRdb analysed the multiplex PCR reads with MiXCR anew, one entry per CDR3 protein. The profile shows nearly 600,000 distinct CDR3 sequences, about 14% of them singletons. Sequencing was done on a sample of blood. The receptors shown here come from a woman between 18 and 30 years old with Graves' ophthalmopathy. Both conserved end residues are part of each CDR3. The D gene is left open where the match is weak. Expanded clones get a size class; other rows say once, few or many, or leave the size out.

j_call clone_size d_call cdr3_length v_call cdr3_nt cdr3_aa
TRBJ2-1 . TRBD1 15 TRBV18 TGTGCCAGCTCACCAGGGACAGGGGCGGACAATGAGCAGTTCTTC CASSPGTGADNEQFF
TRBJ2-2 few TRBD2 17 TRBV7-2 TGTGCCAGCAGCTCAGACGGACTAGCGGGAGACACCGGGAAGCTGTTTTTT CASSSDGLAGDTGKLFF
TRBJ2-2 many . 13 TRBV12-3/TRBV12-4 TGTGCCAGCAGGAGTACTAGTTTCGGGGAGCTGTTTTTT CASRSTSFGELFF
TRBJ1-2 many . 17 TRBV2 TGTGCCAACCTCGAATGGAACAGAGCTACTGCTAACTATGGCTACACCTTC CANLEWNRATANYGYTF
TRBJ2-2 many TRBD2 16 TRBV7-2 TGTGCCAGCAGCTTAGCCAGCGGGGTGAACACCGGGGAGCTGTTTTTT CASSLASGVNTGELFF
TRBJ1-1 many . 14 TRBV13 TGTGCCAGCAGCTTTTCCTTGGTGAACACTGAAGCTTTCTTT CASSFSLVNTEAFF
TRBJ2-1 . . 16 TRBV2 TGTGCCAGCAGTGTTCCTCAGGGGAGCTCCTACAATGAGCAGTTCTTC CASSVPQGSSYNEQFF
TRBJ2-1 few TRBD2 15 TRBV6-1 TGTGCCAGCAGGCAACTAGCGGGAGTCTACAATGAGCAGTTCTTC CASRQLAGVYNEQFF
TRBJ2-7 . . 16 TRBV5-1 TGCGCCAGCAGCTCGACCGGGACGAGGCCCCTCTACGAGCAGTACTTC CASSSTGTRPLYEQYF
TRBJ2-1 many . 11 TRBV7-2 TGTGCCAGCAGCTTAGGGACAGAGCAGTTCTTC CASSLGTEQFF
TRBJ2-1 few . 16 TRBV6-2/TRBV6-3 TGTGCCAGCAGTAACTCCCTTCCGCTAGCCGGGCATGAGCAGTTCTTC CASSNSLPLAGHEQFF
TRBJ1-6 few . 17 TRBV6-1 TGTGCCAGCAGTTTATATCCCCCCGGGGGGATCGATTCACCCCTCCACTTT CASSLYPPGGIDSPLHF
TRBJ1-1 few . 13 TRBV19 TGTGCCAGTAGTACCTCGGGGAACACTGAAGCTTTCTTT CASSTSGNTEAFF
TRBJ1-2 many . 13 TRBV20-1 TGCAGTGCTACATCGGGACAAAACTATGGCTACACCTTC CSATSGQNYGYTF
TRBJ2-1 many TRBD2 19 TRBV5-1 TGCGCCAGCAGTTCCGCCGGACTAGCGGGAGGGAACCATTACAATGAGCAGTTCTTC CASSSAGLAGGNHYNEQFF
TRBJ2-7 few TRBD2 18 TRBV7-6 TGTGCCAGCAGCTGGGGGAGGGCGTCTAGCGGTGAGGGCAACGAGCAGTACTTC CASSWGRASSGEGNEQYF
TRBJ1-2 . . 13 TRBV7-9 TGTGCCAGCAGTATCGGGGCGACCTATGGCTACACCTTC CASSIGATYGYTF
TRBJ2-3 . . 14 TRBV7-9 TGTGCCAGCACCCGCCCGGGACACACAGATACGCAGTATTTT CASTRPGHTDTQYF
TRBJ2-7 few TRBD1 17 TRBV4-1 TGCGCCAGCAGCCAAGATCAGCGGACAGGGGGGCACTACGAGCAGTACTTC CASSQDQRTGGHYEQYF
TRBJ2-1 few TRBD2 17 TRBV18 TGTGCCAGCTCACCCGGACTAGCGGGAGGCCAATACAATGAGCAGTTCTTC CASSPGLAGGQYNEQFF
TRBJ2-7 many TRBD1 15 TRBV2 TGTGCCAGCAGGGAACGGACAGGGATCCCCTACGAGCAGTACTTC CASRERTGIPYEQYF
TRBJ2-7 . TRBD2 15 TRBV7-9 TGTGCCAGCAGCCGTAGCGGGACGTACACCTACGAGCAGTACTTC CASSRSGTYTYEQYF
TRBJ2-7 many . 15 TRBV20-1 TGCAGTGCTAGAGATCGTCGGGGACATTCCTACGAGCAGTACTTC CSARDRRGHSYEQYF
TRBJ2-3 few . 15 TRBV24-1 TGTGCCACCAGTGATTTTGATCAAGGCACAGATACGCAGTATTTT CATSDFDQGTDTQYF
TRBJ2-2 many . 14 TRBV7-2 TGTGCCAGCAGCAGGGGAGGGAACACCGGGGAGCTGTTTTTT CASSRGGNTGELFF
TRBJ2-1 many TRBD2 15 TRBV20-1 TGCAGTGCGAGTAACGGGAGGGCTGCCTACAATGAGCAGTTCTTC CSASNGRAAYNEQFF
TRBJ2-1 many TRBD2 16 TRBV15 TGTGCCACCAGCAGACCCGGGACTAGCGGGAGCCTTGAGCAGTTCTTC CATSRPGTSGSLEQFF
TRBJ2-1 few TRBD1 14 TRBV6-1 TGTGCCAGCAGCCGACAGGGCTCCTACAATGAGCAGTTCTTC CASSRQGSYNEQFF
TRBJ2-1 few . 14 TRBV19 TGTGCCAGTAAAGGAGGGGCGGGGCACAATGAGCAGTTCTTC CASKGGAGHNEQFF
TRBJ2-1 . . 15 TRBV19 TGTGCCAGTAGTATAGGTACAGCGGCGGCCAATGAGCAGTTCTTC CASSIGTAAANEQFF
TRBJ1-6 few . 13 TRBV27 TGTGCCAGCAGCGTTGCGGGGAATTCACCCCTCCACTTT CASSVAGNSPLHF
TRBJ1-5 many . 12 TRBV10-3 TGTGCCATCAGTGAGTCGACTCAGCCCCAGCATTTT CAISESTQPQHF
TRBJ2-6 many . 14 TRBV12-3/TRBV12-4 TGTGCCAGCAGCCCAGGGCCCGGGGCCAACGTCCTGACTTTC CASSPGPGANVLTF
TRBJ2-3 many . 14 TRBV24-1 TGTGCCACCAGTGACCGCAGGGGCACAGATACGCAGTATTTT CATSDRRGTDTQYF
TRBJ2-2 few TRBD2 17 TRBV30 TGTGCCTGGAGTGTACCCTACCGTCGCGGGAGGGCCGGGGAGCTGTTTTTT CAWSVPYRRGRAGELFF
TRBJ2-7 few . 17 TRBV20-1 TGCAGTGCTAGAGACCCCCCCGCCGGGACGGGCGCCTACGAGCAGTACTTC CSARDPPAGTGAYEQYF
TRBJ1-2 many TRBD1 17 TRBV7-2 TGTGCCAGCAGCCCTCGGACAGGGCCGGGGACCTCCTATGGCTACACCTTC CASSPRTGPGTSYGYTF
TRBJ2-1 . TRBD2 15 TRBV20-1 TGCAGTGCTAGGGGGACTAGCGGGTACTACAATGAGCAGTTCTTC CSARGTSGYYNEQFF
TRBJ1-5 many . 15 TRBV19 TGTGCCAGTACTCCCCTATCGGGTTTTGATCAGCCCCAGCATTTT CASTPLSGFDQPQHF
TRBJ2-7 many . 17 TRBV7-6 TGTGCCAGCAGCTTAGTGGGGGGTTTACGGGGGCTTTACGAGCAGTACTTC CASSLVGGLRGLYEQYF
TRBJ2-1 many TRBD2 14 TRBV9 TGTGCCAGCAGCACTAGCGGGAGGGCAAGTGAGCAGTTCTTC CASSTSGRASEQFF
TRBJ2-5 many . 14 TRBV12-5 TGTGCTAGTGGTCAAATGGACTGGCAAGAGACCCAGTACTTC CASGQMDWQETQYF
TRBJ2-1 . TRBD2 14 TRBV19 TGTGCCTCCCATGGGACTAGCGGAACCAATGAGCAGTTCTTC CASHGTSGTNEQFF
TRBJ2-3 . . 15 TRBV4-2 TGTGCCAGCAGCCAAGCATGGGGGCCCACAGATACGCAGTATTTT CASSQAWGPTDTQYF
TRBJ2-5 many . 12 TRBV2 TGTGCCAGCAAACAGGACCAAGAGACCCAGTACTTC CASKQDQETQYF
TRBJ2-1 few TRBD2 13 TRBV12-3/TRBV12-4 TGTGCCAGCAGTTTCTATACTAGCGGGGAGCAGTTCTTC CASSFYTSGEQFF